The next 30 T cell receptor beta chains were all read from a single sample in a study of cytomegalovirus exposure and HLA in healthy donors. In the PCR, 60 Vbeta and 13 Jbeta primers were used. TCRdb's table, derived via immunoSEQ multiplex PCR, lists solely in-frame clones and lacks some. The sample shows approximately 150,000 clones, just under 80% of them seen only once. Input material: PBMCs. These receptors originate from a man aged 25-40 years in good health and CMV-seronegative.

As to this clone: One end of the junction is discordant with germline, which a read error may explain. This chain joins TRBV7-7 and TRBJ2-5, with D perhaps matching TRBD2 (5 bases). Germline V CDR1 and CDR2: SSHAT, FNYEAQ (reference sequence). The CDR3 sequence is 13 residues long. This chain's CDR3 is CASSLSSEETQYF. The CDR3 coding sequence is TGTGCTAGCAGCTTAAGTAGCGAAGAGACCCAGTACTTC.

This chain connects TRBV5-1 to TRBJ2-7; D gene ambiguous. The CDR3 totals 12 residues. Germline values: CDR1 SGHRS, CDR2 YFSETQ. V gave up 0 bases and J gave up 3 bases, with 4 bases separating them. The DNA of the CDR3 is TGCGCCAGCAGCTTGGACAACTACGAGCAGTACTTC. It encodes CASSLDNYEQYF.

The rearrangement joins TRBV28 to TRBJ2-3; 9 bases line up with TRBD1. The CDR3 has 16 amino acids. V trimming: 5 bases; J trimming: 5 bases; junction bases outside the gene matches: 11. Germline CDR1 and CDR2: MDHEN and SYDVKM. CDR3 sequence (DNA): TGTGCCAGCAGTCTACAATCGGGACAGGGAGGAGATACGCAGTATTTT. Translated: CASSLQSGQGGDTQYF.

CDR3 residues: CASSLYTGGTTEAFF. Written as DNA, the CDR3 is TGTGCCAGCAGCTTGTACACAGGGGGTACTACTGAAGCTTTCTTT. The chain couples TRBV7-9 to TRBJ1-1; TRBD1 aligns across 8 bases. Trimming took 3 bases from V and 5 from J; bases not matched to a gene: 8. The CDR3 is 15 residues long. Germline assignment: CDR1 SEHNR and CDR2 FQNEAQ (reference sequence). Full variable domain (rest looked up from reference TRBV7-9 and TRBJ1-1): DTGVSQNPRHKITKRGQNVTFRCDPISEHNRLYWYRQTLGQGPEFLTYFQNEAQLEKSRLLSDRFSAERPKGSFSTLEIQRTEQGDSAMYLCASSLYTGGTTEAFFGQGTRLTVV.

The chain is built from TRBV28 and TRBJ1-5; D possibly corresponds to TRBD1 (5 bases). Trimming shortened V by 1 base and J by 7 bases, and 23 bases separated the two germline ends. Germline loops: CDR1 MDHEN, CDR2 SYDVKM. The CDR3 extends over 18 amino acids. The CDR3 spells CASSLYDFRVGQVQPQHF. For the CDR3, the DNA is TGTGCCAGCAGTTTATACGATTTCAGGGTGGGGCAGGTACAGCCCCAGCATTTT.

In nucleotides, the CDR3 is TGTGCCAGCAGCGTAGGGGACAGACTTGGCACTGAAGCTTTCTTT. This codes for CASSVGDRLGTEAFF. The V and J genes are TRBV9 and TRBJ1-1; 7 nucleotides match TRBD1. Germline lookup yields CDR1 SGDLS and CDR2 YYNGEE. With V trimmed by 0 bases and J by 4 bases, 6 bases remained unmatched. The CDR3 is 15 amino acids.

The chain recombines TRBV9 with TRBJ1-3; no reliable D call. The CDR3 runs to 14 residues. Germline V lookup: CDR1 SGDLS, CDR2 YYNGEE. Trimming took off 3 bases at V and 8 bases at J, with 15 bases between the two ends. CDR3: CASSGPGGSDTIYF. The DNA of the CDR3 is TGTGCCAGCAGCGGTCCAGGAGGGTCGGACACCATATATTTT. Full variable domain (outside the CDR3, taken from reference TRBV9 and TRBJ1-3): DSGVTQTPKHLITATGQRVTLRCSPRSGDLSVYWYQQSLDQGLQFLIQYYNGEERAKGNILERFSAQQFPDLHSELNLSSLELGDSALYFCASSGPGGSDTIYFGEGSWLTVV.

This sequence joins TRBV7-2 and TRBJ2-7, with 13 bases matching TRBD2. The germline V gene encodes CDR1 SGHTA and CDR2 FQGNSA. CDR3 length: 18 residues. Unmatched junction bases numbered 9, after V lost 3 bases and J lost 1 base. CDR3 protein: CASSFPGLAGANSYEQYF. CDR3 DNA: TGTGCCAGCAGCTTCCCCGGACTAGCGGGGGCCAATTCCTACGAGCAGTACTTC.

This sequence joins TRBV28 and TRBJ2-1, with 8 bases matching TRBD1. CDR1 MDHEN and CDR2 SYDVKM come from the germline V gene. The CDR3 runs to 15 residues. V trimming: 2 bases; J trimming: 6 bases; junction bases outside the gene matches: 6. Here the CDR3 reads CASSLGDRTFNEQFF. The CDR3 DNA is TGTGCCAGCAGTTTAGGGGACAGGACTTTCAATGAGCAGTTCTTC.

The CDR3 nucleotides read TGTGCCAGCAGCCCTGTGGGCGGGGGGCCTAGGAATGAGCAGTTCTTC. Residues: CASSPVGGGPRNEQFF. V is TRBV7-2 and J is TRBJ2-1; TRBD2 aligns across 8 bases. V was pared by 5 bases and J by 7 bases, with 13 bases of the junction left unmatched. The CDR3 has 16 amino acids. Germline lookup yields CDR1 SGHTA and CDR2 FQGNSA.

The V call is TRBV6-6, the J call TRBJ1-1; D is perhaps TRBD1 (5 bases). In germline, CDR1 is MNHNY, CDR2 SVGAGI (reference sequence). With 5 bases removed from V and 4 bases from J, the gap between germline ends came to 11 bases. The CDR3 extends over 13 amino acids. Here the CDR3 reads CASSPGGGTEAFF. DNA of the CDR3: TGTGCCAGCAGTCCCGGGGGGGGCACTGAAGCTTTCTTT.

This chain joins TRBV18 and TRBJ1-1; 7 nucleotides line up with TRBD1. The V gene end was trimmed by 3 bases and the J gene end by 4 bases; junction bases not matched to a gene: 5. Germline values: CDR1 KGHSH, CDR2 LQKENI. The CDR3 is made up of 14 amino acids. The CDR3 spells CASSPAQGGTEAFF. CDR3 DNA sequence: TGTGCCAGCTCACCGGCGCAGGGGGGCACTGAAGCTTTCTTT.

The chain recombines TRBV6-6 with TRBJ2-7, with D uncertain. CDR1 is MNHNY and CDR2 is SVGAGI in the germline V gene (reference sequence). The CDR3 is 14 residues long. V lost 0 bases, J lost 0 bases, and 6 bases lay in between. CDR3 region: CASSYSPGSYEQYF. DNA for the CDR3: TGTGCCAGCAGTTACTCGCCGGGCTCCTACGAGCAGTACTTC.

This rearrangement joins TRBV19 to TRBJ2-4, with 10 bases identical to TRBD1. J lost 6 bases, V lost 4 bases, and 12 bases had no gene match. Germline CDR1 LNHDA, CDR2 SQIVND (reference sequence). The CDR3 totals 17 residues. The CDR3 sequence is CASSREEGQGLRNIQYF. The CDR3 DNA follows: TGTGCCAGTAGTAGGGAGGAGGGACAGGGGTTAAGAAACATTCAGTACTTC.

This clone was detected once. The rearrangement links TRBV30 to TRBJ1-1, with a possible D match to TRBD1 (5 bases). V gave up 4 bases and J gave up 4 bases, with 13 bases separating them. Germline loops: CDR1 GTSNPN, CDR2 SVGIG (reference sequence). The CDR3 covers 13 residues. CDR3 bases: TGTGCCTGGAAGTGGGGGGTATCCACTGAAGCTTTCTTT. Translated, it gives CAWKWGVSTEAFF.

The chain uses TRBV4-3 and TRBJ1-5; D may be TRBD1 (6 bases). V was clipped by 1 base and J by 9 bases, with 28 bases between them. Germline loops: CDR1 LGHNA, CDR2 YSLEER. The CDR3 consists of 19 residues. The CDR3 DNA sequence: TGCGCCAGCAGCCAAGCCGGACGCAGGGGCCCCGATTTCAAATGGCCCCAGCATTTT. Translated: CASSQAGRRGPDFKWPQHF.

The V call is TRBV6-6, the J call TRBJ1-6; the D is unclear. This CDR3 contains 13 residues. With 5 bases removed from V and 4 bases from J, the gap between germline ends came to 6 bases. Germline assignment: CDR1 MNHNY and CDR2 SVGAGI (reference sequence). The CDR3 nucleotides read TGTGCCAGCAGTCCGGGATATAATTCACCCCTCCACTTT. Its translation is CASSPGYNSPLHF.

The rearrangement joins TRBV6-4 to TRBJ1-2; a weak D match, TRBD1 (5 bases). Trimming took 6 bases from V and 7 from J, leaving 12 bases between them. This CDR3 has 12 amino acids. From germline, CDR1 is MRHNA and CDR2 SNTAGT. CDR3 protein: CASSSGGGGYTF. CDR3 in DNA: TGTGCCAGCAGCTCTGGGGGGGGTGGCTACACCTTC.

On this clone itself: Its ends do not fully match the called genes, so a read error is possible. The genes are TRBV30 and TRBJ1-6; D possibly corresponds to TRBD1 (6 bases). CDR3 size: 14 residues. Germline V CDR1 and CDR2: GTSNPN, SVGIG (reference sequence). The CDR3 sequence is CAWSTDSPVSPLRF. CDR3 bases: TGTGCCTGGAGTACGGACAGTCCTGTTTCACCCCTCCGCTTT.

The rearrangement joins TRBV28 to TRBJ2-1; TRBD2 matches at 13 bases. Trimming took 5 bases from V and 5 from J; bases not matched to a gene: 9. There are 17 residues in the CDR3. The germline V gene encodes CDR1 MDHEN and CDR2 SYDVKM. DNA of the CDR3: TGTGCCAGCAGTCCCCGGACTAGCGGGGGAATTAACAATGAGCAGTTCTTC. Amino acid sequence: CASSPRTSGGINNEQFF. The variable domain in full, completed from reference TRBV28 and TRBJ2-1, reads DVKVTQSSRYLVKRTGEKVFLECVQDMDHENMFWYRQDPGLGLRLIYFSYDVKMKEKGDIPEGYSVSREKKERFSLILESASTNQTSMYLCASSPRTSGGINNEQFFGPGTRLTVL.

The chain links TRBV15 to TRBJ2-1; 7 positions match TRBD1. CDR3 length: 14 amino acids. The V and J ends lost 1 base and 4 bases, in that order; junction bases with no gene match: 1. Germline lookup yields CDR1 LNHNV and CDR2 YYDKDF (reference sequence). CDR3 DNA: TGTGCCACCAGCAGAGCGACAGGGTACAATGAGCAGTTCTTC. Its protein product is CATSRATGYNEQFF. The entire variable domain, with the rest obtained from reference TRBV15 and TRBJ2-1, is as follows: DAMVIQNPRYQVTQFGKPVTLSCSQTLNHNVMYWYQQKSSQAPKLLFHYYDKDFNNEADTPDNFQSRRPNTSFCFLDIRSPGLGDTAMYLCATSRATGYNEQFFGPGTRLTVL.

The chain links TRBV29-1 to TRBJ2-5; perhaps TRBD1 as D (6 bases). Trimming took off 4 bases at V and 4 bases at J, with 13 bases between the two ends. This CDR3 has 13 amino acids. Germline lookup yields CDR1 SQVTM and CDR2 ANQGSEA. This chain's CDR3 is CSVARDMSETQYF. CDR3 in DNA: TGCAGCGTTGCCCGGGACATGTCAGAGACCCAGTACTTC.

This clone was observed a single time. The V call is TRBV5-1, the J call TRBJ2-7; 11 positions match TRBD1. Germline lookup yields CDR1 SGHRS and CDR2 YFSETQ. V was pared by 4 bases and J by 5 bases, with 8 bases of the junction left unmatched. The CDR3 consists of 15 residues. The DNA for the CDR3 is TGCGCCAGCAGCGTACCCGGGACAGGGGGTGACGAGCAGTACTTC. As protein: CASSVPGTGGDEQYF.

The J gene is TRBJ2-7, the V gene TRBV13; TRBD1 agrees at 10 bases. The CDR3 is 14 residues long. Germline V gene data show CDR1 as PRHDT and CDR2 as FYEKMQ (reference sequence). V lost 3 bases and J lost 7; bases outside the gene matches: 6. The CDR3 DNA follows: TGTGCCAGCAGCTTGCGACAGGGGGCGCAAGAGCAGTACTTC. This translates into CASSLRQGAQEQYF.

The rearrangement uses TRBV4-1 and TRBJ1-1, with 8 bases lining up with TRBD1. CDR1 and CDR2 (germline): MGHRA, YSYEKL. V lost 1 base, J lost 3 bases, and 10 bases stayed unmatched. The length of the CDR3 is 17 residues. The CDR3 nucleotides are TGCGCCAGCAGCCAAGGGAGGCAGGGGGCGTTGGACACTGAAGCTTTCTTT. The encoded protein is CASSQGRQGALDTEAFF.

The J gene is TRBJ2-2, the V gene TRBV7-2, with D perhaps matching TRBD2 (5 bases). The germline V and J ends were trimmed by 6 bases and 3 bases, with 14 bases remaining between them. Germline V gene data show CDR1 as SGHTA and CDR2 as FQGNSA. The CDR3 is made up of 15 amino acids. The CDR3 coding sequence is TGTGCCAGCAGAATCTCAACGGGATACACCGGGGAGCTGTTTTTT. It encodes CASRISTGYTGELFF.

The chain combines TRBV6-5 with TRBJ2-7; 9 positions agree with TRBD2. Per the germline V gene, CDR1 is MNHEY and CDR2 is SVGAGI. The CDR3 consists of 15 residues. Losses at the gene ends were 11 bases for V and 6 bases for J; bases not matched to a gene: 17. The CDR3: CASNLRASGTSEQYF. The CDR3 DNA sequence: TGTGCCTCTAACTTAAGGGCTAGCGGGACCTCCGAGCAGTACTTC.

The chain carries TRBV2 and TRBJ1-1; D remains unclear. Trimming cost V 5 bases and J 0 bases, with 13 bases left between them. The CDR3 consists of 15 residues. Germline V gene lookup returns CDR1 SNHLY and CDR2 FYNNEI. The CDR3 DNA reads as TGTGCCAGCAGTCCCGGAGGCCTTATGAACACTGAAGCTTTCTTT. Residues: CASSPGGLMNTEAFF.

This chain connects TRBV4-1 to TRBJ2-7; a possible D gene is TRBD1 (6 bases). Germline-derived CDR1 and CDR2 are MGHRA and YSYEKL. The V and J ends lost 0 bases and 4 bases respectively, with 22 bases between them. The CDR3 runs 18 residues. CDR3 DNA sequence: TGCGCCAGCAGCCAAGACAGGGGTAGCCCTAGCACATTATACGAGCAGTACTTC. This codes for CASSQDRGSPSTLYEQYF.

There are a few counts of this clone. This chain joins TRBV6-6 and TRBJ2-7; D is perhaps TRBD1 (6 bases). Germline loops: CDR1 MNHNY, CDR2 SVGAGI (reference sequence). V was cut by 3 bases and J by 4 bases, with 13 bases left in between. This CDR3 is built from 14 residues. This CDR3 reads CASSYSGGGYEQYF. DNA for the CDR3: TGTGCCAGCAGTTATAGTGGGGGCGGGTACGAGCAGTACTTC.